This T cell receptor (beta chain) came from a study of blood T cell repertoires in COVID-19. The wider study: Samples taken during acute and convalescent COVID-19 were collected in the United States, Italy and Spain. PBMCs, B-cell-depleted T cells, or T cells provided the cDNA or gDNA that made up the material.

Seattle participants joined during active infection and were tracked over time. In the authors' methods: Nucleated cell counts were estimated from reference gene primer amplification. Assay used: immunoSEQ multiplex PCR; TCRdb lists only in-frame clones, some missing. The D gene and trimming were derived from the DNA, and the V and J assignments and clone size from that table. The profile shows about 160,000 clones, more than 65% of them singletons. V was cut by 1 base and J by 2 bases, with 6 bases left in between. The CDR3 covers 13 residues. Germline V gives CDR1 SGHRS, CDR2 YFSETQ. The clonotype was recovered from a woman aged 60-75 years with COVID-19, enrolled during active disease. Sequencing was performed on peripheral blood. This chain uses TRBV5-1 with TRBJ2-5, with D maybe TRBD2 (5 bases). In nucleotides, the CDR3 is TGCGCCAGCAGCTTGCGGGGTCAAGAGACCCAGTACTTC. Its translation is CASSLRGQETQYF.